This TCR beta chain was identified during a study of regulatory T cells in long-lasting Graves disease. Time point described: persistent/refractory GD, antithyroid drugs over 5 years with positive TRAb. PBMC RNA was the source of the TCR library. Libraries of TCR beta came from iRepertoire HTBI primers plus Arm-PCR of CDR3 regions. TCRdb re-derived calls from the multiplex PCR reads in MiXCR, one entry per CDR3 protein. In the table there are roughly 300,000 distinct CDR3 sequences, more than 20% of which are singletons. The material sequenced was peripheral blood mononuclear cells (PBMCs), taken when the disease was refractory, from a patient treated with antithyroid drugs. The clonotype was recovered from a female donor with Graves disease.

CDR3 region: CASSQDRQGGYGYTF. CDR3 sequence (DNA): TGCGCCAGCAGCCAAGATCGACAGGGAGGCTATGGCTACACCTTC. The rearrangement uses TRBV4-3 and TRBJ1-2, with 7 bases aligning to TRBD1. V gave up 0 bases and J gave up 4 bases; unmatched junction bases: 5. The CDR3 spans 15 residues. CDR1 is LGHNA, CDR2 YSLEER, per germline.